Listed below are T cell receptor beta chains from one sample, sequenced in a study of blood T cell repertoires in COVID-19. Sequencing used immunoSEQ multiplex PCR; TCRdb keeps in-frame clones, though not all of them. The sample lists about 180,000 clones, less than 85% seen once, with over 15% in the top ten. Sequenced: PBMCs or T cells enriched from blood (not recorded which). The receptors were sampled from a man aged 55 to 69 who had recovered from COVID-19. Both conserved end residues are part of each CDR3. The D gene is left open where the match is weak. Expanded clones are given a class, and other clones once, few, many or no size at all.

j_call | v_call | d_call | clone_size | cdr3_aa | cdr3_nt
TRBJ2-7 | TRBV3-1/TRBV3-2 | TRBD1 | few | CASSRDRISVGSYEQYF | TGTGCCAGCAGCCGGGACAGGATATCTGTCGGCTCCTACGAGCAGTACTTC
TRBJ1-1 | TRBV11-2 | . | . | CASSVSVNTEAFF | TGTGCCAGCAGCGTCAGTGTGAACACTGAAGCTTTCTTT
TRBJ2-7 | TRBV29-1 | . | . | CSVANYEAYEQYF | TGCAGCGTAGCCAATTACGAAGCCTACGAGCAGTACTTC
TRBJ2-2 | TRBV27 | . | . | CASSLLTLLKTPGELFF | TGTGCCAGCAGTTTATTGACACTCCTTAAGACGCCCGGGGAGCTGTTTTTT
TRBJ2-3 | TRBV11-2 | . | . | CASSPGDRITDTQYF | TGTGCCAGCAGCCCGGGGGACAGAATCACAGATACGCAGTATTTT
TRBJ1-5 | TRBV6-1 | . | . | CASSEARGSNQPQHF | TGTGCCAGCAGTGAGGCCCGGGGGAGCAATCAGCCCCAGCATTTT
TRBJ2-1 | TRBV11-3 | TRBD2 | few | CASKAGGSYNEQFF | TGTGCCAGCAAAGCGGGAGGCTCCTACAATGAGCAGTTCTTC
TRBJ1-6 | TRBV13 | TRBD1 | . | CASSFLNPGGSGNSPLHF | TGTGCCAGCAGCTTCCTTAATCCAGGGGGCTCGGGTAATTCACCCCTCCACTTT
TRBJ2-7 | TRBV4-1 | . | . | CASSQDVEAILYEQYF | TGCGCCAGCAGCCAAGATGTCGAAGCGATCCTCTACGAGCAGTACTTC
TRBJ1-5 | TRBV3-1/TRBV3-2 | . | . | CASSQAGLNQPQHF | TGTGCCAGCAGCCAAGCAGGGCTGAATCAGCCCCAGCATTTT
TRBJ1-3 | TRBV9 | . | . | CASSVGGGPGNTIYF | TGTGCCAGCAGCGTAGGCGGGGGGCCTGGAAACACCATATATTTT
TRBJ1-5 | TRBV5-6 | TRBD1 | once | CASSTLGQGNTQPQHF | TGTGCCAGCAGCACCCTGGGACAGGGGAATACTCAGCCCCAGCATTTT
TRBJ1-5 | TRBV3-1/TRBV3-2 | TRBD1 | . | CASSHRGKGANQPQHF | TGTGCCAGCAGCCACCGGGGGAAGGGGGCTAATCAGCCCCAGCATTTT
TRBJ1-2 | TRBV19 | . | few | CASRDQGYGYTF | TGTGCCAGTAGAGACCAGGGATATGGCTACACCTTC
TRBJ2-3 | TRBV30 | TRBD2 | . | CAWSAIAGITDTQYF | TGTGCCTGGAGTGCGATAGCGGGGATCACAGATACGCAGTATTTT
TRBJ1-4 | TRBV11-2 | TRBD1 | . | CASSLVTGVNEKLFF | TGTGCCAGCAGCTTAGTAACAGGGGTTAATGAAAAACTGTTTTTT
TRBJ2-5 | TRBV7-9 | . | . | CASSPDSVETQYF | TGTGCCAGCAGCCCTGACTCAGTCGAGACCCAGTACTTC
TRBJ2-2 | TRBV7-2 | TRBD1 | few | CASSTPGQGFTGELFF | TGTGCCAGCAGCACACCGGGACAGGGGTTCACCGGGGAGCTGTTTTTT
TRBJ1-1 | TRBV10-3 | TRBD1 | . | CAIRQGQFVNTEAFF | TGTGCCATCAGACAGGGGCAATTCGTGAACACTGAAGCTTTCTTT
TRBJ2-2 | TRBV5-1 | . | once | CASRGPGELFF | TGCGCCAGCAGGGGGCCCGGGGAGCTGTTTTTT
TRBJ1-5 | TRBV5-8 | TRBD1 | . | CASSLAAGGWQPQHF | TGTGCCAGCAGCTTGGCGGCAGGGGGTTGGCAGCCCCAGCATTTT
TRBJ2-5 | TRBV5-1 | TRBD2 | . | CASSFGTSGGGETQYF | TGCGCCAGCAGCTTCGGGACTAGCGGAGGAGGGGAGACCCAGTACTTC
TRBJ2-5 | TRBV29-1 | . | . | CSVVGETQYF | TGCAGCGTTGTCGGAGAGACCCAGTACTTC
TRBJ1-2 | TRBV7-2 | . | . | CASRSRPGVEGYTF | TGTGCCAGCAGGTCCCGCCCCGGGGTGGAAGGCTACACCTTC
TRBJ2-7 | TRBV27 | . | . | CASSLRRYSYEQYF | TGTGCCAGCAGTTTACGGAGGTACTCCTACGAGCAGTACTTC
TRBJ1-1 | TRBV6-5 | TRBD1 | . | CASSTDRGGTEAFF | TGTGCCAGCAGCACAGACAGGGGCGGCACTGAAGCTTTCTTT
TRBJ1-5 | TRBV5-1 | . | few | CASSTNSNQPQHF | TGCGCCAGCAGCACTAATAGCAATCAGCCCCAGCATTTT
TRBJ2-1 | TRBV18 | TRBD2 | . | CASSPRTSGSSYNEQFF | TGTGCCAGCTCACCAAGGACTAGCGGGAGCTCCTACAATGAGCAGTTCTTC
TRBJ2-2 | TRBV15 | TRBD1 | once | CATSRVPGQANTGELFF | TGTGCCACCAGCAGAGTACCCGGACAGGCGAACACCGGGGAGCTGTTTTTT
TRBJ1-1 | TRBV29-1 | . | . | CSVEEVRSNTEAFF | TGCAGCGTTGAAGAAGTGCGGTCAAACACTGAAGCTTTCTTT
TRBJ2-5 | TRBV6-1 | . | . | CASSGGRGTLIQTQYF | TGTGCCAGCAGTGGGGGGCGGGGGACCTTAATCCAGACCCAGTACTTC
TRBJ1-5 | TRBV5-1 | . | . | CASSLGGPQGQPQHF | TGCGCCAGCAGCTTGGGGGGGCCGCAAGGTCAGCCCCAGCATTTT
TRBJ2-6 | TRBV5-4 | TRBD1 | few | CASSSEGQPSGANVLTF | TGTGCCAGCAGCTCAGAGGGACAGCCCTCTGGGGCCAACGTCCTGACTTTC
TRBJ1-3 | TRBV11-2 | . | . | CASSPGIFSGNTIYF | TGTGCCAGCAGTCCCGGGATTTTCTCTGGAAACACCATATATTTT
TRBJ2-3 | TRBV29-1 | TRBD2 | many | CSVVGLAGSSTDTQYF | TGCAGCGTTGTAGGACTAGCTGGGTCTAGCACAGATACGCAGTATTTT
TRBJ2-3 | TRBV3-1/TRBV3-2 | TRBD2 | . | CASSPGLAASADTQYF | TGTGCCAGCAGCCCGGGACTAGCGGCGAGCGCAGATACGCAGTATTTT
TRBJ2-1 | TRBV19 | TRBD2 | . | CASSAPGLAGVFDEQFF | TGTGCCAGTAGTGCCCCCGGACTAGCGGGAGTGTTCGATGAGCAGTTCTTC
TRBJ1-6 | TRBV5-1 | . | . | CASSLEPPRHSPLHF | TGCGCCAGCAGCTTGGAACCCCCGAGGCATTCACCCCTCCACTTT
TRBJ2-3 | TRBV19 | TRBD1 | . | CASADRSTSTDTQYF | TGTGCCAGCGCGGACAGGAGTACTAGCACAGATACGCAGTATTTT
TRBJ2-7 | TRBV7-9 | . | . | CASSLVGLLSEQYF | TGTGCCAGCAGCTTAGTAGGACTCCTCTCCGAGCAGTACTTC
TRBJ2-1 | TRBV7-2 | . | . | CASSLRGSSYNEQFF | TGTGCCAGCAGCTTAAGGGGCAGTTCCTACAATGAGCAGTTCTTC
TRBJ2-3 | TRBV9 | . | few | CASSSTAGVGTDTQYF | TGTGCCAGCAGCTCAACTGCAGGGGTTGGAACAGATACGCAGTATTTT
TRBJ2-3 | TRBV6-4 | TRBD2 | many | CASSRTSGSADTQYF | TGTGCCAGCAGTCGGACTAGCGGGAGCGCAGATACGCAGTATTTT
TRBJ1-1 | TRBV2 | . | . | CASRLTANTEAFF | TGTGCCAGCAGATTAACAGCGAACACTGAAGCTTTCTTT
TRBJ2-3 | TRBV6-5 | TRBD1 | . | CASSTGEPDTQYF | TGTGCCAGCTCGACAGGGGAACCAGATACGCAGTATTTT
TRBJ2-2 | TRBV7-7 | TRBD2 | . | CASSIQTSGTNTGELFF | TGTGCTAGCAGCATCCAGACTAGCGGAACGAACACCGGGGAGCTGTTTTTT
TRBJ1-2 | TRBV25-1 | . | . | CASSESSPSWGPNYGYTF | TGTGCCAGCAGTGAATCCTCGCCCTCGTGGGGGCCTAACTATGGCTACACCTTC
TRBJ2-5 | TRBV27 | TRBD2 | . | CASSPSPGTSGRWGETQYF | TGTGCCAGCAGTCCATCCCCTGGGACTAGCGGGAGATGGGGGGAGACCCAGTACTTC
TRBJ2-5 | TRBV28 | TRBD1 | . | CASSRSGQGEETQYF | TGTGCCAGCAGTAGGTCGGGACAGGGAGAAGAGACCCAGTACTTC
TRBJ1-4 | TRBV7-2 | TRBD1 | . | CASSSSGGSNEKLFF | TGTGCCAGCAGTTCTTCAGGGGGTAGTAATGAAAAACTGTTTTTT
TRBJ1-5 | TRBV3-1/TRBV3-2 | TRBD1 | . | CASSQERQGGPQHF | TGTGCCAGCAGCCAAGAAAGACAGGGGGGGCCCCAGCATTTT
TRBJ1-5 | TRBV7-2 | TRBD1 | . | CASSSGQGAGQPQHF | TGTGCCAGCAGCTCCGGACAGGGGGCGGGACAGCCCCAGCATTTT
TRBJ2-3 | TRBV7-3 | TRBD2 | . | CASSLSSAGASTDTQYF | TGTGCCAGCAGCTTAAGTTCAGCGGGGGCTAGCACAGATACGCAGTATTTT
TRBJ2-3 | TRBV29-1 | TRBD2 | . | CSVDTSGGGDTQYF | TGCAGCGTTGATACTAGCGGAGGAGGAGATACGCAGTATTTT
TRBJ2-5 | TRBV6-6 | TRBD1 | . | CASSDGDRGRETQYF | TGTGCCAGCAGTGACGGGGACAGGGGGCGAGAGACCCAGTACTTC
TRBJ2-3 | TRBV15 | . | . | CATSAGPSPADTQYF | TGTGCCACCAGCGCGGGACCTAGTCCGGCAGATACGCAGTATTTT
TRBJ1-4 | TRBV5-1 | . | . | CASSLQGQGRSNEKLFF | TGCGCCAGCAGCTTGCAGGGTCAGGGGCGGTCTAATGAAAAACTGTTTTTT
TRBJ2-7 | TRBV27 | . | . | CASSPSIAYEQYF | TGTGCCAGCAGTCCCTCTATAGCCTACGAGCAGTACTTC